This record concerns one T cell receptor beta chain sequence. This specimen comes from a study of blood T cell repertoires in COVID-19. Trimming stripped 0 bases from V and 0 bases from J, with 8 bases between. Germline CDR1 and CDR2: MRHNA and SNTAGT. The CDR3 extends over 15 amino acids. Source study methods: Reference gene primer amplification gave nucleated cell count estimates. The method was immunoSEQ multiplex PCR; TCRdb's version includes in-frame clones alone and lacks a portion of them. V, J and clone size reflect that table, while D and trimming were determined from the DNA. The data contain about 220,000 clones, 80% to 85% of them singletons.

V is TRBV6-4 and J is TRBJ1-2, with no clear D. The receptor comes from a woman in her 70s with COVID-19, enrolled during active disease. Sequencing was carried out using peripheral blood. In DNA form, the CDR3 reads TGTGCCAGCAGTGACTCACCGGGGACTAACTATGGCTACACCTTC. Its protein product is CASSDSPGTNYGYTF.